A single sample gave rise to the 11 T cell receptor beta chains below, sequenced in a study of T-cell reconstitution after alpha-beta-depleted transplantation in children. TCRbeta library preparation incorporated unique molecular identifiers. Via MiXCR, TCRdb re-called the PCR reads, giving one row per CDR3 protein. Here the sample spans more than 400,000 distinct CDR3 sequences, roughly 43% being singletons. The sequences come from PBMCs, collected before TCRalphabeta/CD19-depleted stem cell transplant. All receptors come from a girl aged 2-9 years with aplastic anemia, due to receive a stem cell transplant.

The rearrangement uses TRBV20-1 and TRBJ1-1; TRBD1 matches 7 bases. CDR3 size: 13 residues. The germline V gene has CDR1 DFQATT and CDR2 SNEGSKA (reference sequence). Trimming cost V 3 bases and J 4 bases; bases outside gene matches: 5. CDR3 loop: CSARTGLGTEAFF. Written as DNA, the CDR3 is TGCAGTGCTAGGACAGGGCTCGGCACTGAAGCTTTCTTT.

The chain combines TRBV20-1 with TRBJ2-2; TRBD2 matches 12 bases. Germline V gene lookup returns CDR1 DFQATT and CDR2 SNEGSKA (reference sequence). Losses at the gene ends were 3 bases for V and 5 bases for J; bases not matched to a gene: 4. The CDR3 covers 15 residues. CDR3 region: CSARTSGSFTGELFF. In DNA form, the CDR3 reads TGCAGTGCTAGGACTAGCGGGAGTTTTACCGGGGAGCTGTTTTTT.

This sequence joins TRBV20-1 and TRBJ1-1; a possible D gene is TRBD1 (5 bases). The CDR3 has 14 residues. Germline assignment: CDR1 DFQATT and CDR2 SNEGSKA (reference sequence). The chain's CDR3 is CMGKWGPMNTEAFF. The CDR3 nucleotides read TGCATGGGAAAGTGGGGCCCAATGAACACTGAAGCTTTCTTT.

This clonotype was observed at least ten times. A much more abundant neighbour one base away suggests this may be a read error. The J gene is TRBJ2-7, the V gene TRBV5-6; D remains ambiguous. The CDR3 has 12 residues. CDR1 SGHDT and CDR2 YYEEEE come from the germline V gene. The ends were cut back, 0 bases at V and 3 bases at J, with 4 bases in the middle. The CDR3 region is CASSLADYEQYF. For the CDR3, the DNA is TGTGCCAGCAGCTTGGCGGACTACGAGCAGTACTTC.

J is TRBJ2-3 and V is TRBV6-5, with 8 bases aligning to TRBD2. The trim removed 4 bases at V and 0 bases at J, leaving 6 bases unmatched. This CDR3 region has 16 residues. Germline lookup yields CDR1 MNHEY and CDR2 SVGAGI. CDR3 loop: CASSSRRGASTDTQYF. CDR3 DNA: TGTGCCAGCAGTTCTCGGCGGGGGGCTAGCACAGATACGCAGTATTTT.

This clonotype was seen ten or more times. The V call is TRBV5-1, the J call TRBJ1-1, with a tentative D call TRBD1 (6 bases). Trimming cost V 0 bases and J 2 bases, with 8 bases left between them. The V gene's germline CDR1 is SGHRS and CDR2 YFSETQ. CDR3 length: 14 amino acids. This CDR3 is CASSLVDSNTEAFF. The CDR3 region has the DNA TGCGCCAGCAGCTTGGTGGACAGTAACACTGAAGCTTTCTTT. The full variable domain, completed using reference TRBV5-1 and TRBJ1-1, is KAGVTQTPRYLIKTRGQQVTLSCSPISGHRSVSWYQQTPGQGLQFLFEYFSETQRNKGNFPGRFSGRQFSNSRSEMNVSTLELGDSALYLCASSLVDSNTEAFFGQGTRLTVV.

The rearrangement uses TRBV27 and TRBJ2-7; 12 bases match TRBD2. The CDR3 runs to 14 residues. Looked up from germline, CDR1 is MNHEY and CDR2 is SMNVEV (reference sequence). V lost 5 bases and J lost 2; bases outside the gene matches: 1. The CDR3 loop is CASSRTSGAYEQYF. The CDR3 region has the DNA TGTGCCAGCAGTAGGACTAGCGGGGCCTACGAGCAGTACTTC.

This clonotype has a handful of counts. The chain carries TRBV27 and TRBJ1-2; unclear D gene. This CDR3 contains 16 residues. Trimming removed 0 bases at V and 4 bases at J, with 15 bases between. Germline V CDR1 and CDR2: MNHEY, SMNVEV (reference sequence). The CDR3 DNA sequence: TGTGCCAGCAGTTTATCTTACTCCCAGGCCTCCTATGGCTACACCTTC. This sequence encodes CASSLSYSQASYGYTF.

V is TRBV20-1 and J is TRBJ2-7; 8 bases are shared with TRBD1. Germline assignment: CDR1 DFQATT and CDR2 SNEGSKA (reference sequence). The CDR3 has 13 amino acids. V was clipped by 6 bases and J by 3 bases; unmatched bases: 7. The CDR3 DNA is TGCAGTGCCCACCGGACAGGGTACTACGAGCAGTACTTC. Its translation: CSAHRTGYYEQYF.

The chain is built from TRBV7-9 and TRBJ2-7; tentatively, D is TRBD1 (5 bases). Trimming shortened V by 7 bases and J by 2 bases, and 12 bases separated the two germline ends. CDR1 is SEHNR, CDR2 FQNEAQ, per germline (reference sequence). The CDR3 sequence is 13 residues long. Written as DNA, the CDR3 is TGTGCCAGCATAGGGGTTCGGGCCTACGAGCAGTACTTC. This translates into CASIGVRAYEQYF.

The rearrangement joins TRBV28 to TRBJ2-7; D is uncertain. The CDR3 consists of 16 residues. The V gene lost 2 bases and the J gene lost 5 bases, with 19 bases spanning the gap. Germline V gives CDR1 MDHEN, CDR2 SYDVKM. The DNA of the CDR3 is TGTGCCAGCAGTTTAGGGCGAGTGGGAAGTCGCCACGAGCAGTACTTC. It translates to CASSLGRVGSRHEQYF.